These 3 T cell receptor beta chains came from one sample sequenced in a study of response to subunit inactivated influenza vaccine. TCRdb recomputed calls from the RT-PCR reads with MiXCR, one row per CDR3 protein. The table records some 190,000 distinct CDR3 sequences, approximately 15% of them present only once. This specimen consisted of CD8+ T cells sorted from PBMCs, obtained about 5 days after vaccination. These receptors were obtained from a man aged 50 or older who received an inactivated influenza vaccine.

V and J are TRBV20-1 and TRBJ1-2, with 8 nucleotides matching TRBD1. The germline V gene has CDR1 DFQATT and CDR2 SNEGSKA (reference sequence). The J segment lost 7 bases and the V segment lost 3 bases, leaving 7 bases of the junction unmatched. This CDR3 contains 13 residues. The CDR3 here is CSARETGEGGYTF. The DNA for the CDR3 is TGCAGTGCTAGGGAGACAGGGGAGGGTGGCTACACCTTC.

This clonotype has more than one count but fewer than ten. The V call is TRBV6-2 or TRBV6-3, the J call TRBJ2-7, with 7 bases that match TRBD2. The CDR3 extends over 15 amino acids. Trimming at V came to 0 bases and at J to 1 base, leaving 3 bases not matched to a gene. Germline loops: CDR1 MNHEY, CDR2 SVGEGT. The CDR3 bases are TGTGCCAGCAGTTACTCGCTAGCGGCATCCTACGAGCAGTACTTC. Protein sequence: CASSYSLAASYEQYF.

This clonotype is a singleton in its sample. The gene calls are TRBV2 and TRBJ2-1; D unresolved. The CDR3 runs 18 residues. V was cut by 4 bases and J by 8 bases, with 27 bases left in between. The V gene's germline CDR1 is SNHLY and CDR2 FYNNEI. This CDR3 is CASSARPLVLVGWDEQFF. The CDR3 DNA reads TGTGCCAGCAGTGCGCGCCCCCTGGTATTGGTGGGCTGGGATGAGCAGTTCTTC.